These 4 T cell receptor beta chains originate from one sample sequenced in a study of T cell responses to AZD1222 COVID-19 vaccine. Repertoires were generated with immunoSEQ multiplex PCR, while TCRdb's copy carries only in-frame clones and drops some. Of roughly 140,000 clones detected, over 75% appear once; the ten largest clones hold 4.7%. The specimen comprised peripheral blood, sampled on day 0 of AZD1222 vaccination. These receptors originate from an adult in good health.

The V call is TRBV6-1, the J call TRBJ2-7, with a weak D call TRBD1 (6 bases). The CDR3 covers 17 residues. V lost 6 bases to trimming and J lost 0 bases, with 21 bases between them. Germline-derived CDR1 and CDR2 are MNHNS and SASEGT. The DNA of the CDR3 is TGTGCCAGCAGAGAATTTTCTACACAGGGCTTCTCCTACGAGCAGTACTTC. Translated: CASREFSTQGFSYEQYF.

This chain uses TRBV2 with TRBJ2-2; a possible D gene is TRBD1 (6 bases). Per germline, CDR1 SNHLY and CDR2 FYNNEI. The ends were cut back, 7 bases at V and 0 bases at J, with 12 bases in the middle. The CDR3 runs to 15 residues. This CDR3 reads CASKGELANTGELFF. CDR3 in DNA: TGTGCCAGCAAGGGGGAACTGGCGAACACCGGGGAGCTGTTTTTT.

V usage is TRBV20-1 and J usage is TRBJ2-7, with unresolved D. V was pared by 0 bases and J by 8 bases, with 8 bases between. This CDR3 is 11 amino acids long. Germline V gives CDR1 DFQATT, CDR2 SNEGSKA (reference sequence). The CDR3 nucleotides are TGCAGTGCTAGAGATCAGGTTAAGCAGTACTTC. It is translated as CSARDQVKQYF.

V usage is TRBV5-5 and J usage is TRBJ1-3, with 12 bases fitting TRBD1. Looked up from germline, CDR1 is SGHKS and CDR2 is YYEKEE (reference sequence). CDR3 size: 19 residues. The junction had 14 bases not matched to a gene; V was cut back by 3 bases and J by 4 bases. Written as DNA, the CDR3 is TGTGCCAGCAGCTCGGGAGGTTCAGGGGACAGGGGGCCAGGAAACACCATATATTTT. It specifies CASSSGGSGDRGPGNTIYF.